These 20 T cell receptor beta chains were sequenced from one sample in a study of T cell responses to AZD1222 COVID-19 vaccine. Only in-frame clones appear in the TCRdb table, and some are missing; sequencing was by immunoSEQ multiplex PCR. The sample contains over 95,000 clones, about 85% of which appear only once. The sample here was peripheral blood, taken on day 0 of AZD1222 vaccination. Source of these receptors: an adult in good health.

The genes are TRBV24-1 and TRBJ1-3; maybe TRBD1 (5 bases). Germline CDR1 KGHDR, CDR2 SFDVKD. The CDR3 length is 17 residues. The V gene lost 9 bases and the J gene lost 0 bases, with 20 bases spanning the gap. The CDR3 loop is CATGAHGGSLSGNTIYF. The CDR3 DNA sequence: TGTGCCACCGGGGCACATGGTGGGTCCCTCTCTGGAAACACCATATATTTT.

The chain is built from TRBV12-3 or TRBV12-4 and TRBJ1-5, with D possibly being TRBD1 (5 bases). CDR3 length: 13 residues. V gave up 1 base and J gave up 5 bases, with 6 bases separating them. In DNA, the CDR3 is TGTGCCAGCAGTTTAGAGGGACATCAGCCCCAGCATTTT. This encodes CASSLEGHQPQHF.

CDR3 sequence (DNA): TGTGCCAGCAGCGTCACTAGCGGGAGGGGCAATGAGCAGTTCTTC. Translating it yields CASSVTSGRGNEQFF. This rearrangement joins TRBV9 to TRBJ2-1, with 13 bases lining up with TRBD2. The J segment lost 6 bases and the V segment lost 2 bases, leaving 2 bases of the junction unmatched. The CDR3 runs 15 residues. Germline loops: CDR1 SGDLS, CDR2 YYNGEE. The full variable domain, in which reference TRBV9 and TRBJ2-1 provide the parts outside the CDR3, is DSGVTQTPKHLITATGQRVTLRCSPRSGDLSVYWYQQSLDQGLQFLIQYYNGEERAKGNILERFSAQQFPDLHSELNLSSLELGDSALYFCASSVTSGRGNEQFFGPGTRLTVL.

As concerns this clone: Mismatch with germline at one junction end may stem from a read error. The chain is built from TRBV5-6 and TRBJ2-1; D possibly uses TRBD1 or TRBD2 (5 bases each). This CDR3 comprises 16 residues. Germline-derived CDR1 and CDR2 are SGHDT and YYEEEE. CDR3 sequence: CASSLGSGTSHNEQFF. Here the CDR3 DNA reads TGTGCCAGCAGCTTGGGGTCGGGGACCTCCCACAATGAGCAGTTCTTC. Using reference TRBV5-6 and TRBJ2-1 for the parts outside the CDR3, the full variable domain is DAGVTQSPTHLIKTRGQQVTLRCSPKSGHDTVSWYQQALGQGPQFIFQYYEEEERQRGNFPDRFSGHQFPNYSSELNVNALLLGDSALYLCASSLGSGTSHNEQFFGPGTRLTVL.

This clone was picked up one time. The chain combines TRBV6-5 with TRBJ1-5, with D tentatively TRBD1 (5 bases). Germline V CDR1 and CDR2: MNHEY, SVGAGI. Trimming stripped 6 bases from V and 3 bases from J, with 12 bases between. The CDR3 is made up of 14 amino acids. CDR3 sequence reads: CASRKTDLNQPQHF. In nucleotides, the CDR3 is TGTGCCAGCAGGAAGACAGACCTCAATCAGCCCCAGCATTTT.

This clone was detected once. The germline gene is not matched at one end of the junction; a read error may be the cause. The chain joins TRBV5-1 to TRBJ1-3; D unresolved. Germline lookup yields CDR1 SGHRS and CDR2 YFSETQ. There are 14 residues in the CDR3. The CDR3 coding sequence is TGTGCCAGCAGCTTCCGGGGTTTCGGAAACACCATATATTTT. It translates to CASSFRGFGNTIYF.

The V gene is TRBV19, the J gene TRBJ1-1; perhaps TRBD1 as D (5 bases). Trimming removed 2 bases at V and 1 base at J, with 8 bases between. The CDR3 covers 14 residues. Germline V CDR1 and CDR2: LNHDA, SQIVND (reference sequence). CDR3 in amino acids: CASSIIGGNTEAFF. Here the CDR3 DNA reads TGTGCCAGTAGTATAATTGGGGGGAACACTGAAGCTTTCTTT.

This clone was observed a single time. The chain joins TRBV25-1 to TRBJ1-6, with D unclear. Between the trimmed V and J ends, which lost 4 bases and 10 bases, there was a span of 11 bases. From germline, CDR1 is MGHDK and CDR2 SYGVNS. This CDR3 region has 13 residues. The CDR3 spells CASSGPSRSPLHF. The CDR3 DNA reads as TGTGCCAGCAGTGGCCCGTCCCGGTCACCCCTCCACTTT.

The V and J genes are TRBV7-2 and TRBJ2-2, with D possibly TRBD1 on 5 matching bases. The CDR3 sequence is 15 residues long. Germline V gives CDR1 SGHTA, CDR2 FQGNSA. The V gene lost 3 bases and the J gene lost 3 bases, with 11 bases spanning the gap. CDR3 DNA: TGTGCCAGCAGCTTTCTATCAGGGTACACCGGGGAGCTGTTTTTT. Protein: CASSFLSGYTGELFF.

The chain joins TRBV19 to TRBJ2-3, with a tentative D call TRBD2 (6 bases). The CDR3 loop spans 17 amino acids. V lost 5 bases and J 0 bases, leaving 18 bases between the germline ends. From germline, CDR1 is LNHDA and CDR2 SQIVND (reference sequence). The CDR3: CASSSPQGLRSTDTQYF. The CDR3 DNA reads TGTGCCAGTAGTTCCCCCCAGGGACTCCGTAGCACAGATACGCAGTATTTT.

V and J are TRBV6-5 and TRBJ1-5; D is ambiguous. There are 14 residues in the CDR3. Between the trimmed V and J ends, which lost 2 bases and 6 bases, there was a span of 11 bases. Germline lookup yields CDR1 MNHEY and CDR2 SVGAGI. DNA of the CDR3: TGTGCCAGCAGTTACGCGGCAGGTGCTCAGCCCCAGCATTTT. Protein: CASSYAAGAQPQHF.

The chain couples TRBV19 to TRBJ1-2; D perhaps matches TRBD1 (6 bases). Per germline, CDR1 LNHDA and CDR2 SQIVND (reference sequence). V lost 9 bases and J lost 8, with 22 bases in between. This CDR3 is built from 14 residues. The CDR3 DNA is TGTGCCAGCTCCCTTGCGGGGGGGGCGCGAGGCTACACCTTC. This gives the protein CASSLAGGARGYTF. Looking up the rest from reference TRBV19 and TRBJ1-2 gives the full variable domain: DGGITQSPKYLFRKEGQNVTLSCEQNLNHDAMYWYRQDPGQGLRLIYYSQIVNDFQKGDIAEGYSVSREKKESFPLTVTSAQKNPTAFYLCASSLAGGARGYTFGSGTRLTVV.

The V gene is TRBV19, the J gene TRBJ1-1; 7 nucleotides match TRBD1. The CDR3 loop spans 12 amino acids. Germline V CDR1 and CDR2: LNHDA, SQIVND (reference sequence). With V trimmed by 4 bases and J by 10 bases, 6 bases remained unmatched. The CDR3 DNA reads TGTGCCAGTAGTACCCGGGACAGAGGAGCTTTCTTT. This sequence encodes CASSTRDRGAFF.

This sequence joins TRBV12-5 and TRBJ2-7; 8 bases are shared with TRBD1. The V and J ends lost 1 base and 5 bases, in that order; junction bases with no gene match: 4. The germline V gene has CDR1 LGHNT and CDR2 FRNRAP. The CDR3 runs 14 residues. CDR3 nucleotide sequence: TGTGCTAGTGGTTTGGACAGGGGGAAGGACGAGCAGTACTTC. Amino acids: CASGLDRGKDEQYF.

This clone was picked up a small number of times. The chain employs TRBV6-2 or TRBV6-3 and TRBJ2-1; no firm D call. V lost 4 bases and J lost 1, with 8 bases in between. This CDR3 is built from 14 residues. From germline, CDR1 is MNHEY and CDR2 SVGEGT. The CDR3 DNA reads TGTGCCAGCAGTTCGGCAGCTTCCTACAATGAGCAGTTCTTC. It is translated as CASSSAASYNEQFF.

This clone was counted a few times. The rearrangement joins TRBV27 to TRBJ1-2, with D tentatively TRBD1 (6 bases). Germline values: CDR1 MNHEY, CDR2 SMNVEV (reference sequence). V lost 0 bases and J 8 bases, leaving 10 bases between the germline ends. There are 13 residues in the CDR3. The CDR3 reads CASSLSGARGYTF. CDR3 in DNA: TGTGCCAGCAGTTTATCGGGGGCACGAGGCTACACCTTC.

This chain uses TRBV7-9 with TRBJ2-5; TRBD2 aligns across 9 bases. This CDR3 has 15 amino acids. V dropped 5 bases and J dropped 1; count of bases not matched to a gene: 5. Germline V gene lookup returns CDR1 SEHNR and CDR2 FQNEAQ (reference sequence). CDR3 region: CASSPATSGQETQYF. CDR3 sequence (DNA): TGTGCCAGCAGCCCGGCGACTAGCGGCCAAGAGACCCAGTACTTC.

CDR3 region: CASSQHRNSYNEQFF. The CDR3 DNA reads as TGTGCCAGCAGCCAGCACCGCAACTCCTACAATGAGCAGTTCTTC. The chain uses TRBV7-2 and TRBJ2-1; D is unresolved. V was cut by 5 bases and J by 0 bases, with 11 bases left in between. The CDR3 is 15 amino acids. Germline V gene data show CDR1 as SGHTA and CDR2 as FQGNSA.

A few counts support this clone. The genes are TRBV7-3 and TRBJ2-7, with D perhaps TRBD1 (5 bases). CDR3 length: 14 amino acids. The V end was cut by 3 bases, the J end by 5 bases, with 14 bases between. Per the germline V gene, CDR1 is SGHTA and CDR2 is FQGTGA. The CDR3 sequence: CASSLGRGRDEQYF. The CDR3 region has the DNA TGTGCCAGCAGCTTGGGAAGGGGTAGGGACGAGCAGTACTTC.

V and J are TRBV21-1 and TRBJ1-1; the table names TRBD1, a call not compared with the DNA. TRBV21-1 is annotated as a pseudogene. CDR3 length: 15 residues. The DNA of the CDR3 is TGTGCCAGCGCTAGGGCAGGGGAAGGAAACACTGAAGCTTTCTTT. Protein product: CASARAGEGNTEAFF.